The clone carrying this T cell receptor (beta chain) was seen a few times. Its antigen is currently unknown. Germline V lookup: CDR1 KGHSH, CDR2 LQKENI. CDR3 length: 15 residues. With V trimmed by 3 bases and J by 5 bases, 6 bases remained unmatched. This entry is derived from a study of cytomegalovirus exposure and HLA in healthy donors. PCR primers comprised 60 Vbeta and 13 Jbeta primers. Assay used: immunoSEQ multiplex PCR; TCRdb lists only in-frame clones, some missing. The table records some 150,000 clones, 65% to 80% of them present only once. General study results and limits: For TCR beta chains, V- and J-gene trimming was later linked to a missense DCLRE1C variant. Immune exposure was documented only through CMV serostatus. Evidence from a later analysis indicated that most CMV-associated TCR beta chains looked HLA-restricted.

V is TRBV18 and J is TRBJ1-1; 10 bases are shared with TRBD1. The sequence came from a woman between 40 and 55 years old in good health and CMV-seronegative. Sequencing input: PBMCs. This CDR3 reads CASSPLTGGETEAFF. Written as DNA, the CDR3 is TGTGCCAGCTCACCTCTGACAGGGGGCGAGACTGAAGCTTTCTTT.